A single sample gave rise to the 17 T cell receptor beta chains below, sequenced in a study of blood T cell repertoires in COVID-19. Sequencing was performed with immunoSEQ multiplex PCR; in TCRdb, only in-frame clones are kept and a portion is missing. The sample carries a few hundred thousand clones, roughly 87% recorded once. Material: PBMCs or T cells enriched from blood (not recorded which). These receptors were collected from a woman in her twenties or thirties who had recovered from COVID-19.

This clone was seen more than once but under ten times. This sequence joins TRBV12-3 or TRBV12-4 and TRBJ1-1; D not resolved. CDR3 length equals 13 residues. The ends were cut back, 7 bases at V and 3 bases at J, with 12 bases in the middle. CDR3 sequence reads: CASNKRMDTEAFF. DNA of the CDR3: TGTGCCAGCAACAAACGCATGGACACTGAAGCTTTCTTT.

CDR3 loop: CASSGGTGGGAQHF. As DNA, the CDR3 is TGTGCCAGCAGCGGAGGGACAGGCGGTGGAGCCCAGCATTTT. The rearrangement uses TRBV2 and TRBJ1-5; 8 bases map to TRBD1. The CDR3 is made up of 14 amino acids. Germline lookup yields CDR1 SNHLY and CDR2 FYNNEI. V was clipped by 6 bases and J by 11 bases; unmatched bases: 12.

As concerns this clone: Relative to the germline gene, one junction end is altered; a read error may explain this. The chain employs TRBV7-8 and TRBJ1-6; the D gene is possibly TRBD1 (6 bases). This CDR3 comprises 18 residues. The germline gives CDR1 SGHVS, CDR2 FQNEAQ. CDR3 nucleotides: TGTGCCAGCGGCTTTAATCAGGCAGGGGCCTTATCTAATTCACCCCTCCACTTT. Residues: CASGFNQAGALSNSPLHF.

The genes are TRBV5-6 and TRBJ1-6, with 9 bases aligning to TRBD1. CDR1 SGHDT and CDR2 YYEEEE come from the germline V gene. J lost 8 bases, V lost 3 bases, and 3 bases had no gene match. The CDR3 totals 14 residues. The CDR3 protein is CASSWGDRDSPLHF. In nucleotides, the CDR3 is TGTGCCAGCAGCTGGGGGGACAGGGATTCACCCCTCCACTTT.

The J gene is TRBJ2-5, the V gene TRBV7-6, with a possible D match to TRBD1 (5 bases). This CDR3 contains 13 residues. The V end was cut by 3 bases, the J end by 6 bases, with 11 bases between. Germline CDR1 reads SGHVS; CDR2 reads FNYEAQ. CDR3 sequence (DNA): TGTGCCAGCAGCTTGGGGCAGGGTCAGACCCAGTACTTC. Translation gives CASSLGQGQTQYF.

The CDR3 DNA is TGTGCCAGCAGTTTACGACAGGTTCATTCACCCCTCCACTTT. This encodes CASSLRQVHSPLHF. V usage is TRBV27 and J usage is TRBJ1-6; maybe TRBD1 (6 bases). Trimming removed 2 bases at V and 8 bases at J, with 10 bases between. The germline V gene has CDR1 MNHEY and CDR2 SMNVEV (reference sequence). This CDR3 contains 14 residues.

This clone has only one observation. This chain joins TRBV7-2 and TRBJ1-6; 9 bases agree with TRBD1. This CDR3 contains 16 residues. Trimming took 0 bases from V and 8 from J; bases not matched to a gene: 5. Germline CDR1 and CDR2: SGHTA and FQGNSA. The CDR3 protein is CASSLARDRDYSPLHF. The CDR3 DNA follows: TGTGCCAGCAGCTTAGCCAGGGACAGGGATTATTCACCCCTCCACTTT.

This clone showed up just once. V is TRBV5-6 and J is TRBJ1-5, with 11 nucleotides matching TRBD1. The trim removed 4 bases at V and 2 bases at J, leaving 5 bases unmatched. This CDR3 region has 16 residues. CDR1 is SGHDT, CDR2 YYEEEE, per germline. The CDR3 nucleotides are TGTGCCAGCAGCCGTTTGGGACAGGGGGGCAATCAGCCCCAGCATTTT. Translation: CASSRLGQGGNQPQHF.

The genes are TRBV10-2 and TRBJ2-2; maybe TRBD2 (6 bases). V lost 4 bases and J 4 bases, leaving 13 bases between the germline ends. CDR1 and CDR2 from the germline V gene are WSHSY and SAAADI. CDR3 length equals 15 residues. The CDR3 is CASSGPGVVTGELFF. CDR3 DNA: TGCGCCAGCAGTGGTCCGGGGGTTGTCACCGGGGAGCTGTTTTTT.

The J gene is TRBJ2-1, the V gene TRBV5-1, with D perhaps TRBD1 (7 bases). Germline V gives CDR1 SGHRS, CDR2 YFSETQ. Trimming stripped 0 bases from V and 5 bases from J, with 15 bases between. This CDR3 region has 16 residues. The CDR3 DNA follows: TGCGCCAGCAGCTTGGTCGGGCAGGGGGGTAACAATGAGCAGTTCTTC. Protein product: CASSLVGQGGNNEQFF.

The chain joins TRBV20-1 to TRBJ1-5, with 7 bases matching TRBD1. Per the germline V gene, CDR1 is DFQATT and CDR2 is SNEGSKA (reference sequence). V lost 3 bases, J lost 4 bases, and 9 bases stayed unmatched. CDR3 length equals 15 residues. The CDR3 sequence is CSASDRVAGNQPQHF. Written as DNA, the CDR3 is TGCAGTGCTAGTGACAGGGTGGCGGGGAATCAGCCCCAGCATTTT.

The V gene is TRBV6-5, the J gene TRBJ2-2; D gene unclear. The CDR3 loop spans 13 amino acids. V was pared by 2 bases and J by 6 bases, with 7 bases between. CDR1 is MNHEY and CDR2 is SVGAGI in the germline V gene. In nucleotides, the CDR3 is TGTGCCAGCAGTTACATTCCAGCCGGGGAGCTGTTTTTT. This gives the protein CASSYIPAGELFF.

This chain joins TRBV28 and TRBJ2-1; 16 bases agree with TRBD2. V was clipped by 6 bases and J by 1 base; unmatched bases: 6. In germline, CDR1 is MDHEN, CDR2 SYDVKM. The CDR3 covers 18 residues. This CDR3 is CASRGTSGRARSYNEQFF. CDR3 nucleotide sequence: TGTGCCAGCAGGGGGACTAGCGGGAGGGCCCGGTCCTACAATGAGCAGTTCTTC.

This chain's CDR3 is CASGAGRTDTQYF. Written as DNA, the CDR3 is TGTGCCAGCGGGGCGGGACGCACAGATACGCAGTATTTT. This chain joins TRBV28 and TRBJ2-3; D is possibly TRBD2 (6 bases). The CDR3 spans 13 residues. The germline gives CDR1 MDHEN, CDR2 SYDVKM. V gave up 8 bases and J gave up 1 base, with 10 bases separating them.

This chain links TRBV5-1 with TRBJ2-1, with D tentatively TRBD2 (6 bases). Germline lookup yields CDR1 SGHRS and CDR2 YFSETQ. CDR3 size: 15 residues. The V and J ends lost 2 bases and 0 bases respectively, with 9 bases between them. CDR3 region: CASSFARGSYNEQFF. The CDR3 DNA reads as TGCGCCAGCAGCTTCGCGCGGGGCTCCTACAATGAGCAGTTCTTC.

CDR3 sequence reads: CAISESGKRDTEAFF. In DNA, the CDR3 is TGTGCCATCAGTGAGTCCGGGAAGAGAGACACTGAAGCTTTCTTT. This sequence joins TRBV10-3 and TRBJ1-1; D uncertain. Germline-derived CDR1 and CDR2 are ENHRY and SYGVKD. This CDR3 comprises 15 residues. The V and J ends lost 0 bases and 3 bases respectively, with 11 bases between them.

V and J are TRBV6-5 and TRBJ1-5; D call uncertain. CDR3 length equals 13 residues. The V and J ends lost 7 bases and 4 bases respectively, with 11 bases between them. Germline-derived CDR1 and CDR2 are MNHEY and SVGAGI. The CDR3 sequence: CASTSGLNQPQHF. The DNA for the CDR3 is TGTGCCAGCACTTCCGGGTTGAATCAGCCCCAGCATTTT.